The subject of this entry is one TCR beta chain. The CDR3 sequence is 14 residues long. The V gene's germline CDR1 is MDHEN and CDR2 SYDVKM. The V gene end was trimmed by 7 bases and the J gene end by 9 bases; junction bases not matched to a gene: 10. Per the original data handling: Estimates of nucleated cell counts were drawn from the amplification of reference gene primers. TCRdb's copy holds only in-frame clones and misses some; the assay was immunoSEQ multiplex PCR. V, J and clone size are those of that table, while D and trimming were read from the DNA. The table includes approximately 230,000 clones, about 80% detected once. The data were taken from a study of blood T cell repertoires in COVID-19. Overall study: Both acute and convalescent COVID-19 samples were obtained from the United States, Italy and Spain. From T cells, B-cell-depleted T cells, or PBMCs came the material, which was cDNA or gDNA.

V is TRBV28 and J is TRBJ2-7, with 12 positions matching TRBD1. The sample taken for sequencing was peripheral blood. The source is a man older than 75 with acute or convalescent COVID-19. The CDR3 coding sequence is TGTGCCAGCACCTTGGGGGGACAGGGGGCATTGCAGTACTTC. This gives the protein CASTLGGQGALQYF.